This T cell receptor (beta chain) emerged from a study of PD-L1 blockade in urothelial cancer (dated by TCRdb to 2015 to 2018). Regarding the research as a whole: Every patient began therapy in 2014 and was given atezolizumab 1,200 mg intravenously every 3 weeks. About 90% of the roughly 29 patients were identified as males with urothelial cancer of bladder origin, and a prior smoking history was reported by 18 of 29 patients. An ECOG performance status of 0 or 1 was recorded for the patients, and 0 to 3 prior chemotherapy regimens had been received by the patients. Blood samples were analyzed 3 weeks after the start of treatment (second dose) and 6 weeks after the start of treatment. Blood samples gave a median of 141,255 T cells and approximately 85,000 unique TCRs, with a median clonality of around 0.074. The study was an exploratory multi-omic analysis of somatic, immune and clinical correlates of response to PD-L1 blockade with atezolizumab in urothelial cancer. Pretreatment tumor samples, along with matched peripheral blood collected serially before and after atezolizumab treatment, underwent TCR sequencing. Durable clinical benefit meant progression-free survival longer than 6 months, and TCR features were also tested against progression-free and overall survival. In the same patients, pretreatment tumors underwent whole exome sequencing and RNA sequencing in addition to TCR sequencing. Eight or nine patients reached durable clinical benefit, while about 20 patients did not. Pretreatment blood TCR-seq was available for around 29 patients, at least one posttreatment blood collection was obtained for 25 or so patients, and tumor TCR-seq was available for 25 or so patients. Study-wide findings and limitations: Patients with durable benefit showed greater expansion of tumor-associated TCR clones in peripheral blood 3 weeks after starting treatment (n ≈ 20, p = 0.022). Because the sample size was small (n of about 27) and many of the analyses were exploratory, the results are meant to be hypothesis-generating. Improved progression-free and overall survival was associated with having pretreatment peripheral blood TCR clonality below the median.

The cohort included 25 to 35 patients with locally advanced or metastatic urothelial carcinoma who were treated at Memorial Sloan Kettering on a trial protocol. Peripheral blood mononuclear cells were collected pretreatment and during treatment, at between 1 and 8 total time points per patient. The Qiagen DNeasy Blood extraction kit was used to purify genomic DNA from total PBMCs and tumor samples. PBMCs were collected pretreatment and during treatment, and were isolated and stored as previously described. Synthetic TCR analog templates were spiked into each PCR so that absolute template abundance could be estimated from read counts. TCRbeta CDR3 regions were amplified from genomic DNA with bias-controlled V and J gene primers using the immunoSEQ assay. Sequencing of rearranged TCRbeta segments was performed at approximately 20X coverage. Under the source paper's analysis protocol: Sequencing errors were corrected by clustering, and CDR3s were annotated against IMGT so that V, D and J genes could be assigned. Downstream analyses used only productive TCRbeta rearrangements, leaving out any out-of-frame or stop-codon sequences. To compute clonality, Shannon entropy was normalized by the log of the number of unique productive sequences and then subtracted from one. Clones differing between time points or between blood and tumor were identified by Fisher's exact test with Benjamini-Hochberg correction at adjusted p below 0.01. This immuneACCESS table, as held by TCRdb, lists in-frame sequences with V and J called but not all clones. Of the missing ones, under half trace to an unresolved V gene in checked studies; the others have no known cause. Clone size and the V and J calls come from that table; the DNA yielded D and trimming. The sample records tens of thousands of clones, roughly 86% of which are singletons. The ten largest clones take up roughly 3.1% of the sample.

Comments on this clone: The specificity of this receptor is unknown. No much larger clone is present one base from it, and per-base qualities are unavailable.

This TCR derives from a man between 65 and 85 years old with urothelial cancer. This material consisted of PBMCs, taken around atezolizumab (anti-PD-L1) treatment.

DNA sequence: TGTGCCAGCAGAACGGGACAGAGGAACACCGGGGAGCTGTTTTTT. Protein translation: CASRTGQRNTGELFF. Rearrangement joined TRBV6-5 to TRBJ2-2; 7 central bases correspond to TRBD1. Measured from the cysteine to the phenylalanine, the CDR3 is 15 residues long. The entry retains the CDR3 DNA only, 45 bases that are in frame from base 1. The CDR1 and CDR2 encoded by the germline V gene are MNHEY and SVGAGI. The germline V end is reduced by 6 bases and the J end by 1 base; junction bases left unmatched: 5.